This TCR beta chain is from a study of breast tumors, draining lymph nodes, adjacent tissues. TCRdb processed the multiplex PCR reads anew with MiXCR; each CDR3 protein has one entry. The table lists about 22,000 distinct CDR3 sequences, roughly 60% of them singletons, with approximately 15% in the top ten. A remark on this clonotype: The target antigen is unknown.

CDR1 is SGHKS, CDR2 YYEKEE, per germline (reference sequence). After removal of 7 bases from V and 4 bases from J, the junction contained 8 bases not matched to a gene. This CDR3 is 14 amino acids long. Study findings and constraints: Data only fit, rather than demonstrated, lymph node origin of most tumor T cells. Data fit most tumor T cells coming from lymph node, expanding in tumor.

The sequenced material came from breast tumor tissue. The chain joins TRBV5-5 to TRBJ1-3, with 7 positions matching TRBD1. The source is a female donor with breast cancer. Some clones in this sample may be carry-over from other donors' samples. The CDR3 sequence: CASSQTGIGNTIYF. CDR3 bases: TGTGCCAGCTCTCAGACAGGGATAGGAAACACCATATATTTT.